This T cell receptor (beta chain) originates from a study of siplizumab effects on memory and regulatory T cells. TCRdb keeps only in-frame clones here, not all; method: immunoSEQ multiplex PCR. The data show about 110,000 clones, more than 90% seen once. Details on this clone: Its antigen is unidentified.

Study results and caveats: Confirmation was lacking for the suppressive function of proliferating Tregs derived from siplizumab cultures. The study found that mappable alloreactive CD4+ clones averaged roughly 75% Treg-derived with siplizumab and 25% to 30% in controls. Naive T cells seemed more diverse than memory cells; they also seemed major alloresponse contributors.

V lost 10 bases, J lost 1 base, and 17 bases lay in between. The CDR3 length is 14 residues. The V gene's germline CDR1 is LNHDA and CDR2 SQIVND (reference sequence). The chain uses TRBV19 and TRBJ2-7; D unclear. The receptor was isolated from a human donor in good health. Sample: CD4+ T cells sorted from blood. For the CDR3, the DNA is TGTGCCACCGTCCCAAGGGCTGGTTCCTACGAGCAGTACTTC. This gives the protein CATVPRAGSYEQYF.